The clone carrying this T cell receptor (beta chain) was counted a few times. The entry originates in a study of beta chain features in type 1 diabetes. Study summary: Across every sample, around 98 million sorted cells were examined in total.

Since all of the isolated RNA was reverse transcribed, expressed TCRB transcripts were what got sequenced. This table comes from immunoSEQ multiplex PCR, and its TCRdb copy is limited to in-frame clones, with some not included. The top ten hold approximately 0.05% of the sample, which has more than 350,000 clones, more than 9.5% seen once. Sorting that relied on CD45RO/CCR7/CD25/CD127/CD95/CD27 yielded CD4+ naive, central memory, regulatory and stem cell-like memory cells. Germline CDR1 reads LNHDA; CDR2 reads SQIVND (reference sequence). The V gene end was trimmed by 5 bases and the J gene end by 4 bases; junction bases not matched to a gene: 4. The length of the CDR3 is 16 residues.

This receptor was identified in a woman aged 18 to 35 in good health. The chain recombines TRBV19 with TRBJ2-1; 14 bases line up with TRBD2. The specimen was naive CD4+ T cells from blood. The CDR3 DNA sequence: TGTGCCAGTAGTCCCCGACTAGCGGGAGGGTACAATGAGCAGTTCTTC. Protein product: CASSPRLAGGYNEQFF.